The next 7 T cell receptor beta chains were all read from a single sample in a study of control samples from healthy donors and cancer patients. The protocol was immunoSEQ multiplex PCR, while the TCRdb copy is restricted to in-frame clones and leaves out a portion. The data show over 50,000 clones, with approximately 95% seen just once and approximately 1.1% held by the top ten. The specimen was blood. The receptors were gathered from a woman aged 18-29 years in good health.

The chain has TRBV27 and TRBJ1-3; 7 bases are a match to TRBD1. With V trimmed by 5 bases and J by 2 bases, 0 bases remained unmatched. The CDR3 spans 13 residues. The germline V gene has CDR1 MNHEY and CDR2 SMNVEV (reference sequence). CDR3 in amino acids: CASSTGAGNTIYF. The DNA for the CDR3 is TGTGCCAGCAGTACAGGGGCTGGAAACACCATATATTTT.

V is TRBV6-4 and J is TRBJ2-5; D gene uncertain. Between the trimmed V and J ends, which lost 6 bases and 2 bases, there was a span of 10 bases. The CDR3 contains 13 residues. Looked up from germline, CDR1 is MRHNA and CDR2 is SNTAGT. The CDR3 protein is CASSIRAQETQYF. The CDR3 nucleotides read TGTGCCAGCAGCATCCGGGCACAAGAGACCCAGTACTTC.

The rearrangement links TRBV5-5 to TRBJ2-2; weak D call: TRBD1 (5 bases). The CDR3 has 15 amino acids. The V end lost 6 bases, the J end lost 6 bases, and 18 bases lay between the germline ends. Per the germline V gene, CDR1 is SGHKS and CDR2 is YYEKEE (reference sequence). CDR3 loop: CASNNRITGPGELFF. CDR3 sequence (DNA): TGTGCCAGCAACAATCGTATCACAGGACCCGGGGAGCTGTTTTTT. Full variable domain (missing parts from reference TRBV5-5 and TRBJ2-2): DAGVTQSPTHLIKTRGQQVTLRCSPISGHKSVSWYQQVLGQGPQFIFQYYEKEERGRGNFPDRFSARQFPNYSSELNVNALLLGDSALYLCASNNRITGPGELFFGEGSRLTVL.

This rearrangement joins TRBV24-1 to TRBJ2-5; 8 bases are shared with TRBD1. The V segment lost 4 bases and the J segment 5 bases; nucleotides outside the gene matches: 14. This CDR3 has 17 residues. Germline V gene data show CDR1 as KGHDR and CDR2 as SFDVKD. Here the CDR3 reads CATSESTSRGRRETQYF. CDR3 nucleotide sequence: TGTGCCACCAGTGAATCCACCTCCAGGGGGCGTCGGGAGACCCAGTACTTC.

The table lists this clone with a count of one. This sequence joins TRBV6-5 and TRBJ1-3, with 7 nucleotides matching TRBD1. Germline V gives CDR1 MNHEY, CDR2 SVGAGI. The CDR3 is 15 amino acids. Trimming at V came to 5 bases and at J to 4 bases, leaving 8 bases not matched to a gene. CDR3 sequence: CASSRAGTEGNTIYF. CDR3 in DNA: TGTGCCAGCAGTCGAGCGGGGACAGAGGGAAACACCATATATTTT.

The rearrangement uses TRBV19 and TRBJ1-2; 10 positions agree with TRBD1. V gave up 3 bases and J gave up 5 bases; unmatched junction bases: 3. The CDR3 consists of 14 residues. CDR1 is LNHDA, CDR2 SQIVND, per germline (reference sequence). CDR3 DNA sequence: TGTGCCAGTAGTATGCGACAGGGGGCGTATGGCTACACCTTC. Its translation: CASSMRQGAYGYTF.

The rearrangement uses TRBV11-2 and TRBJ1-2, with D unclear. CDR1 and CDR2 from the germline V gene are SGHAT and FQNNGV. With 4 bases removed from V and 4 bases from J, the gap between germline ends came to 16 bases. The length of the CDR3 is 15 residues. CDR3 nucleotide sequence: TGTGCCAGCAGCTCATTAAAGGGCAGAGCCTATGGCTACACCTTC. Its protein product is CASSSLKGRAYGYTF.